The T cell receptor (beta chain) under discussion was sequenced for a study of cytomegalovirus exposure and HLA in healthy donors. At the level of the study: A data release that came early held roughly 80 million unique TCRs from HLA-typed donors. Study-level results: Several top significant clusters appeared, in a later analysis, to be linked to common viral pathogens.

V was shortened by 4 bases and J by 4 bases, with 8 bases between the two germline ends. Germline CDR1 SGHAT, CDR2 FQNNGV. The length of the CDR3 is 13 residues. Of note for this clone: The antigen is undetermined.

Use of 60 Vbeta and 13 Jbeta primers characterized the PCR. The protocol was immunoSEQ multiplex PCR, while the TCRdb copy is restricted to in-frame clones and leaves out a portion. The sample consists of 130,000 or so clones, 65% to 80% of them appearing once. Source material: PBMCs. The chain uses TRBV11-2 and TRBJ1-5; tentative D call: TRBD1 (6 bases). This sequence was found in a man between 18 and 29 years old in good health and CMV-seropositive. Here the CDR3 DNA reads TGTGCCAGCAGCTCTGACAGGAATCAGCCCCAGCATTTT. As protein: CASSSDRNQPQHF.